This paragraph covers one T cell receptor beta chain sequence. Its antigen remains undetermined. Base qualities are missing; no much larger clone stands one base away. This specimen belongs to a study of OX40 agonist ivuxolimab in advanced cancers. About the investigation overall: Ivuxolimab was a fully human IgG2 agonistic monoclonal antibody targeting the costimulatory receptor OX40 (CD134). Intravenous ivuxolimab was administered to patients every 2 weeks at six dose levels: 0.01, 0.1, 0.3, 1.5, 3 and 10 mg/kg. Of the approximately 50 dose-escalation patients, hepatocellular carcinoma was present in about 19, melanoma in approximately 15, renal cell carcinoma in 9 and head and neck cancer in 9. In the dose-escalation cohort, around four fifths of patients were male, and the mean age was 60 years with a range of roughly 20 to 85. Patients were allowed to have had prior anti-PD-1, anti-PD-L1 or anti-CTLA-4 therapy, and approximately 43% of the dose-escalation patients had previously received checkpoint inhibitors. Three dose-escalation patients achieved partial responses, one with hepatocellular carcinoma and two with cutaneous melanoma. Peripheral TCRbeta sequencing was intended to test whether TCR sequence diversity was altered and clonal T-cell expansion was caused by ivuxolimab. The paper reports the monotherapy dose-escalation portion (N of about 54 patients) of the phase I ivuxolimab trial.

Study-wide conclusions, independent of this receptor: The antigen specificity of the peripheral T cells that underwent clonal expansion was not determined. Low levels of normalized T-cell clonal expansion were also seen in some patients who did not respond. At doses of 0.1 to 3.0 mg/kg, clonal expansion of both CD4+ and CD8+ blood T cells was observed from baseline to week 6. On average, CD8+ T cells showed more expanded clones than CD4+ T cells after ivuxolimab. In the 0.1-3.0 mg/kg groups, partial responders had among the lowest normalized peripheral clonal expansion, particularly in CD8+ T cells.

Patients with a history of autoimmune disease or receiving systemic immunosuppression were excluded from the trial. Peripheral blood for TCR sequencing was collected from all dose cohorts at baseline, on cycle 4 day 1, and on cycle 7 day 1. Samples were obtained from an open-label, multicenter, first-in-human phase I dose-escalation trial of ivuxolimab. Adults with locally advanced or metastatic melanoma, renal cell, hepatocellular, or head and neck squamous cell carcinoma were enrolled in the trial. Before TCR sequencing, CD4+ and CD8+ T cells were separately sorted from peripheral blood. The CDR3 starts with the cysteine, ends with the phenylalanine, and has 12 residues. Only the CDR3 DNA is retained, 36 bases long and in frame from the first base. Trimming takes 4 bases from V and 8 bases from J, and the germline ends sit 9 bases apart. The germline V gene (reference sequence) supplies CDR1 SGHKS and CDR2 YYEKEE.

Genomic DNA was isolated from the sorted cells so that the TCRbeta CDR3 region could be sequenced. The immunoSEQ Assay was used for sequencing of TCRbeta CDR3 regions. TCRdb obtained this table from immuneACCESS and retained in-frame rearrangements with V and J assigned. These tables miss some clones; where compared with another copy, unresolved V genes account for less than half of the shortfall, and the remainder is unexplained. The sample table lists about 95,000 clones, 91% of them with a count of one. Clones ranked in the top ten supply 2.6% of the sample. In this chain, TRBV5-5 is recombined with TRBJ1-4; there is no confident call for the D gene. Specimen: CD4+ or CD8+ T cells sorted from blood, collected in a trial of the OX40 agonist ivuxolimab. The clonotype was recovered from an adult with an advanced solid tumor such as melanoma, head and neck, liver or kidney cancer. The CDR3 protein sequence reads: CASSGVGEKLFF. At the DNA level, the sequence is TGTGCCAGCAGCGGGGTTGGGGAAAAACTGTTTTTT.